Presented here are 22 T cell receptor beta chains from one specimen sequenced in a study of blood T cell repertoires in COVID-19. This table comes from immunoSEQ multiplex PCR, and its TCRdb copy is limited to in-frame clones, with some not included. Among approximately 79,000 clones, 80% to 90% were seen once, and the ten largest hold 0.5% to 0.7%. Sequences were obtained from peripheral blood. These receptors all stem from a man aged 55 to 70 with acute or convalescent COVID-19.

V usage is TRBV5-1 and J usage is TRBJ2-5; 7 nucleotides agree with TRBD2. There are 17 residues in the CDR3. V gave up 0 bases and J gave up 2 bases; unmatched junction bases: 10. Germline V gene lookup returns CDR1 SGHRS and CDR2 YFSETQ. The CDR3 protein is CASSLARASGTQETQYF. The CDR3 nucleotides read TGCGCCAGCAGCTTGGCCAGGGCTAGCGGAACACAAGAGACCCAGTACTTC.

The chain links TRBV5-1 to TRBJ1-2; D call uncertain. Trimming pared 0 bases from V and 0 bases from J, leaving 9 bases between. The CDR3 covers 15 residues. Germline values: CDR1 SGHRS, CDR2 YFSETQ. The DNA of the CDR3 is TGCGCCAGCAGCTTGGAGCCGGGTCCTAACTATGGCTACACCTTC. It yields the protein CASSLEPGPNYGYTF.

This chain connects TRBV30 to TRBJ2-1, with TRBD2 matching over 8 bases. This CDR3 has 13 amino acids. Germline V lookup: CDR1 GTSNPN, CDR2 SVGIG (reference sequence). V trimming: 5 bases; J trimming: 5 bases; junction bases outside the gene matches: 5. CDR3 region: CAWRGGINNEQFF. The CDR3 DNA reads as TGTGCCTGGCGGGGGGGCATAAACAATGAGCAGTTCTTC.

The chain is built from TRBV3-1 (or the pseudogene TRBV3-2) and TRBJ1-4; D might be TRBD1 (5 bases). CDR3 length: 16 amino acids. Germline assignment: CDR1 LGHDT and CDR2 YNNKEL (reference sequence). Trimming took 0 bases from V and 8 from J, leaving 16 bases between them. CDR3 sequence: CASSQDLGQGGEKLFF. CDR3 DNA: TGTGCCAGCAGCCAAGATCTGGGGCAGGGAGGAGAAAAACTGTTTTTT.

J is TRBJ2-5 and V is TRBV24-1; TRBD1 agrees at 10 bases. Germline V gene lookup returns CDR1 KGHDR and CDR2 SFDVKD. This CDR3 is 16 amino acids long. V was clipped by 4 bases and J by 1 base; unmatched bases: 5. The CDR3 sequence: CATSERQGAGQETQYF. As DNA, the CDR3 is TGTGCCACCAGTGAAAGACAGGGGGCTGGCCAAGAGACCCAGTACTTC.

V and J are TRBV5-6 and TRBJ1-6, with a weak D call TRBD1 (6 bases). Germline CDR1 and CDR2: SGHDT and YYEEEE. Trimming stripped 3 bases from V and 7 bases from J, with 20 bases between. The length of the CDR3 is 17 residues. As DNA, the CDR3 is TGTGCCAGCAGCTCTAACGGGGGGGGCACCATGAATTCACCCCTCCACTTT. Translation gives CASSSNGGGTMNSPLHF. The full variable domain, completed using reference TRBV5-6 and TRBJ1-6, is DAGVTQSPTHLIKTRGQQVTLRCSPKSGHDTVSWYQQALGQGPQFIFQYYEEEERQRGNFPDRFSGHQFPNYSSELNVNALLLGDSALYLCASSSNGGGTMNSPLHFGNGTRLTVT.

The CDR3 DNA sequence: TGTGCCAGCAGCGCGGGACAGGGGCCTCCTTACAATGAGCAGTTCTTC. Amino acid sequence: CASSAGQGPPYNEQFF. The V and J genes are TRBV5-8 and TRBJ2-1; 10 nucleotides agree with TRBD1. Germline trimming cut 4 bases from V and 4 bases from J; bases unmatched to any gene: 8. This CDR3 comprises 16 residues. The germline V gene encodes CDR1 SGHTS and CDR2 YDEGEE.

This clone was counted once. The chain carries TRBV2 and TRBJ2-3; no firm D call. Germline CDR1 reads SNHLY; CDR2 reads FYNNEI. This CDR3 has 14 residues. V lost 5 bases and J 0 bases, leaving 9 bases between the germline ends. The chain's CDR3 is CASSLLTSTDTQYF. The CDR3 coding sequence is TGTGCCAGCAGTCTGTTAACTAGCACAGATACGCAGTATTTT.

This chain links TRBV5-1 with TRBJ2-3; the D gene is possibly TRBD2 (5 bases). CDR3 length: 14 residues. Between the trimmed V and J ends, which lost 1 base and 2 bases, there was a span of 8 bases. Germline assignment: CDR1 SGHRS and CDR2 YFSETQ. Written as DNA, the CDR3 is TGCGCCAGCAGCTTGAACGGGGACACAGATACGCAGTATTTT. Translating it yields CASSLNGDTDTQYF.

The chain couples TRBV28 to TRBJ1-1, with TRBD1 matching 10 bases. J lost 1 base, V lost 8 bases, and 7 bases had no gene match. The CDR3 has 15 residues. Germline loops: CDR1 MDHEN, CDR2 SYDVKM. The CDR3 protein is CASLPGTGANTEAFF. CDR3 sequence (DNA): TGTGCCAGCCTACCCGGGACAGGGGCGAACACTGAAGCTTTCTTT.

The chain couples TRBV5-6 to TRBJ2-2; D uncertain. This CDR3 region has 13 residues. V lost 1 base to trimming and J lost 6 bases, with 7 bases between them. CDR1 is SGHDT, CDR2 YYEEEE, per germline. The CDR3 coding sequence is TGTGCCAGCAGCTTGTCTAGGCCCGGGGAGCTGTTTTTT. The encoded protein is CASSLSRPGELFF.

J is TRBJ2-5 and V is TRBV5-1, with D perhaps matching TRBD1 (5 bases). The length of the CDR3 is 15 residues. Germline V gene data show CDR1 as SGHRS and CDR2 as YFSETQ. V was clipped by 1 base and J by 0 bases, with 10 bases between them. CDR3: CASSLRGANQETQYF. The CDR3 region has the DNA TGCGCCAGCAGCTTGAGGGGCGCAAACCAAGAGACCCAGTACTTC.

This sequence joins TRBV5-4 and TRBJ2-3; 11 bases agree with TRBD2. There are 17 residues in the CDR3. V gave up 0 bases and J gave up 5 bases; unmatched junction bases: 8. Germline CDR1 and CDR2: SGHNT and YYREEE (reference sequence). CDR3 loop: CASSLDPSGGTIDTQYF. CDR3 DNA: TGTGCCAGCAGCTTGGATCCTAGCGGGGGGACTATAGATACGCAGTATTTT.

This clone was seen a single time. This chain joins TRBV6-6 and TRBJ1-1, with 9 bases identical to TRBD1. There are 17 residues in the CDR3. Germline loops: CDR1 MNHNY, CDR2 SVGAGI (reference sequence). Trimming at V came to 5 bases and at J to 1 base, leaving 11 bases not matched to a gene. CDR3 nucleotides: TGTGCCAGCAGTCCGGACAGGGGCGTAGATTGGAACACTGAAGCTTTCTTT. Protein sequence: CASSPDRGVDWNTEAFF.

The chain couples TRBV5-6 to TRBJ1-2; 8 positions agree with TRBD1. J gave up 5 bases and V 1 base, and 1 base lay outside the gene matches. Per germline, CDR1 SGHDT and CDR2 YYEEEE. This CDR3 has 13 residues. The CDR3: CASSLWTGYGYTF. DNA of the CDR3: TGTGCCAGCAGCTTGTGGACAGGGTATGGCTACACCTTC.

This chain joins TRBV9 and TRBJ1-6; 8 bases map to TRBD1. In germline, CDR1 is SGDLS, CDR2 YYNGEE. The J segment lost 7 bases and the V segment lost 8 bases, leaving 14 bases of the junction unmatched. This CDR3 is 16 amino acids long. This chain's CDR3 is CASSVSGQGANSPLHF. The CDR3 DNA reads as TGTGCCAGTTCAGTAAGTGGGCAGGGGGCGAATTCACCCCTCCACTTT.

The CDR3 sequence: CASSETAGTGTYEQYF. The CDR3 DNA is TGTGCCAGCAGTGAAACCGCCGGGACAGGGACCTACGAGCAGTACTTC. This chain uses TRBV6-1 with TRBJ2-7; 9 nucleotides match TRBD1. Germline values: CDR1 MNHNS, CDR2 SASEGT. After removal of 2 bases from V and 2 bases from J, the junction contained 7 bases not matched to a gene. The CDR3 extends over 16 amino acids.

V gene TRBV5-4 combines with J gene TRBJ2-5; 8 positions agree with TRBD2. Germline CDR1 is SGHNT and CDR2 is YYREEE (reference sequence). Trimming cost V 5 bases and J 4 bases; bases outside gene matches: 4. The CDR3 is made up of 13 amino acids. CDR3 DNA sequence: TGTGCCAGCAGGGAAGCGGGGGTAGAGACCCAGTACTTC. This translates into CASREAGVETQYF.

The chain recombines TRBV6-2 or TRBV6-3 with TRBJ1-1; TRBD1 agrees at 9 bases. Germline V gene lookup returns CDR1 MNHEY and CDR2 SVGEGT. V shed 2 bases, J shed 6 bases, and the junction held 7 bases outside the gene matches. The length of the CDR3 is 15 residues. CDR3 nucleotide sequence: TGTGCCAGCAGTTACCCTGGACAGGGGCTCCCTGAAGCTTTCTTT. Protein product: CASSYPGQGLPEAFF.

The chain joins TRBV5-1 to TRBJ2-3; TRBD2 is a possible D gene (6 bases). The ends were cut back, 2 bases at V and 0 bases at J, with 7 bases in the middle. The CDR3 extends over 14 amino acids. The germline V gene has CDR1 SGHRS and CDR2 YFSETQ. The CDR3 region has the DNA TGCGCCAGCAGCTTCGGGACTAGCACAGATACGCAGTATTTT. Its translation: CASSFGTSTDTQYF.

The V and J genes are TRBV3-1 (or the pseudogene TRBV3-2) and TRBJ1-2; no clear D. Germline lookup yields CDR1 LGHDT and CDR2 YNNKEL (reference sequence). This CDR3 contains 14 residues. V lost 1 base, J lost 4 bases, and 10 bases lay in between. In DNA, the CDR3 is TGTGCCAGCAGCCAAGGAGGGCTCAGCTATGGCTACACCTTC. Amino acid sequence: CASSQGGLSYGYTF.

This sequence joins TRBV10-3 and TRBJ2-7, with 9 bases that match TRBD2. This CDR3 is 17 amino acids long. V shed 0 bases and J 2 bases; nucleotides not matched to a gene: 8. From germline, CDR1 is ENHRY and CDR2 SYGVKD. The chain's CDR3 is CAISESTPSGTTYEQYF. The CDR3 DNA sequence: TGTGCCATCAGTGAGTCGACCCCTAGCGGGACTACCTACGAGCAGTACTTC.